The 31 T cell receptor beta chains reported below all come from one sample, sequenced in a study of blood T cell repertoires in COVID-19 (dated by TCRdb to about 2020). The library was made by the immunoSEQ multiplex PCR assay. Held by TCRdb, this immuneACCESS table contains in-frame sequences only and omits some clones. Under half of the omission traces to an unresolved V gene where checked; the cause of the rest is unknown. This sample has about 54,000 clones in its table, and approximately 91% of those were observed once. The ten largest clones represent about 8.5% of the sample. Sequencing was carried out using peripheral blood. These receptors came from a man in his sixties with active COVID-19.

The CDR3 sequence: CASSDTSGSTDTQYF. The DNA of the CDR3 is TGTGCCAGCAGCGACACTAGCGGTAGCACAGATACGCAGTATTTT. The chain uses TRBV5-6 and TRBJ2-3, with 8 bases matching TRBD2. Germline V gives CDR1 SGHDT, CDR2 YYEEEE. Trimming removed 4 bases from V and 0 bases from J; junction bases left unmatched: 4. The CDR3 runs to 15 residues.

This CDR3 reads CASSEGQSTSEQYF. DNA for the CDR3: TGTGCCAGCAGTGAGGGACAGTCGACCTCCGAGCAGTACTTC. This chain links TRBV6-1 with TRBJ2-7; 7 positions agree with TRBD1. The CDR3 is 14 amino acids. CDR1 MNHNS and CDR2 SASEGT come from the germline V gene. Trimming cost V 3 bases and J 6 bases; bases outside gene matches: 8.

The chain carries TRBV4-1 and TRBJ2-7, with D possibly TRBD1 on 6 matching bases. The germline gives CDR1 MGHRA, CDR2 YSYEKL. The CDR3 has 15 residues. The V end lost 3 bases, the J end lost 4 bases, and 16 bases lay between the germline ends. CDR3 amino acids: CASSQNVLTGYEQYF. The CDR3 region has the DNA TGCGCCAGCAGCCAGAATGTGCTCACAGGGTACGAGCAGTACTTC.

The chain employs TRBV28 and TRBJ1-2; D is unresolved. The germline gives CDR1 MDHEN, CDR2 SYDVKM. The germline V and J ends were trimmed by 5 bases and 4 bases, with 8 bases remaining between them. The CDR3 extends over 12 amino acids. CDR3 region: CASSLYLYGYTF. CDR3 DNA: TGTGCCAGCAGTCTCTACCTCTATGGCTACACCTTC.

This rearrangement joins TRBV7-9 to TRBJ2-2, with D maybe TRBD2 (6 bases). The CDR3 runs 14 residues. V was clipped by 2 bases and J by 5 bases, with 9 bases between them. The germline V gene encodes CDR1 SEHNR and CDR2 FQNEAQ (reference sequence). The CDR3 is CASSLTGSTGELFF. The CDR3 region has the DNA TGTGCCAGCAGCTTAACCGGGAGTACCGGGGAGCTGTTTTTT.

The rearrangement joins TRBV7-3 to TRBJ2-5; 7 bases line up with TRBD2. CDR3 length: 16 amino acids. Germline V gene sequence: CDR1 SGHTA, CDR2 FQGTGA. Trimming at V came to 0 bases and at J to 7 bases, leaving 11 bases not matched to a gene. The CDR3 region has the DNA TGTGCCAGCAGCTTAACTGATCGGACTAGGAAGAGGACCCAGTACTTC. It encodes CASSLTDRTRKRTQYF. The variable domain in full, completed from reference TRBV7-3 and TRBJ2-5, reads GAGVSQTPSNKVTEKGKYVELRCDPISGHTALYWYRQSLGQGPEFLIYFQGTGAADDSGLPNDRFFAVRPEGSVSTLKIQRTERGDSAVYLCASSLTDRTRKRTQYFGPGTRLLVL.

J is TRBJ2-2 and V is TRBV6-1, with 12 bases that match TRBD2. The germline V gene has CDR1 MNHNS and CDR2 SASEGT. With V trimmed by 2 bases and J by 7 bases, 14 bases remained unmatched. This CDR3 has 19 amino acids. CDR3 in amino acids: CASSENRGLAGGPIGELFF. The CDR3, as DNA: TGTGCCAGCAGTGAAAATCGTGGGCTAGCGGGAGGGCCGATCGGGGAGCTGTTTTTT.

The CDR3 DNA reads TGTGCCAGCAGCCAAGGGGGGCAGATTAATGAAAAACTGTTTTTT. Its translation is CASSQGGQINEKLFF. The rearrangement links TRBV4-2 to TRBJ1-4; a weak D match, TRBD1 (6 bases). V shed 1 base and J shed 4 bases, with 10 bases lying between them. The germline gives CDR1 LGHNA, CDR2 YNFKEQ. The CDR3 is 15 residues long.

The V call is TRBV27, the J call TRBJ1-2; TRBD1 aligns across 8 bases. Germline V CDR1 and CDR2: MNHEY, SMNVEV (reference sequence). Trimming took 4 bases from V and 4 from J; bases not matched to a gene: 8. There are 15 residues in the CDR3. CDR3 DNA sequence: TGTGCCAGCAGTTCGTTCAGGGGGCACGGCTATGGCTACACCTTC. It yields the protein CASSSFRGHGYGYTF.

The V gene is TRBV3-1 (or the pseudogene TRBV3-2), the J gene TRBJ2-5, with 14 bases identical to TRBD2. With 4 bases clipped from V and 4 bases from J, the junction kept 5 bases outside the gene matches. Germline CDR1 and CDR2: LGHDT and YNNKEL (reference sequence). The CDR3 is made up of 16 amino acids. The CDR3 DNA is TGTGCCAGCAGCCCGGGACTAGCGGGAGCGATAGAGACCCAGTACTTC. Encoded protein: CASSPGLAGAIETQYF.

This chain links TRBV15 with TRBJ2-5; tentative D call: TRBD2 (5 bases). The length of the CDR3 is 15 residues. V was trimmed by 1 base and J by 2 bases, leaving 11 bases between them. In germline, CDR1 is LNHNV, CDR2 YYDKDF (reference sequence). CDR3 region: CATSRGETPQETQYF. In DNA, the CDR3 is TGTGCCACCAGCAGAGGGGAGACTCCACAAGAGACCCAGTACTTC. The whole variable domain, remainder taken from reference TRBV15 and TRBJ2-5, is DAMVIQNPRYQVTQFGKPVTLSCSQTLNHNVMYWYQQKSSQAPKLLFHYYDKDFNNEADTPDNFQSRRPNTSFCFLDIRSPGLGDTAMYLCATSRGETPQETQYFGPGTRLLVL.

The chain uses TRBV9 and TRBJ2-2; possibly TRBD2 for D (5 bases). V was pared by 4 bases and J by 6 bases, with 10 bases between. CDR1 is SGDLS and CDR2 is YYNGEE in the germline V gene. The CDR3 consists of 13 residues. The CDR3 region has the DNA TGTGCCAGCAGCCTGGGAGTTCCCGGGGAGCTGTTTTTT. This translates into CASSLGVPGELFF.

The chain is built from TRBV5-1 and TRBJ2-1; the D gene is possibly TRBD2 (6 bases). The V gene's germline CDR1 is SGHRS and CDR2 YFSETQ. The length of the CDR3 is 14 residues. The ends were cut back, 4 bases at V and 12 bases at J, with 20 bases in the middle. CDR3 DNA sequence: TGCGCCAGCAGCGGGGGAGGAGCCCCCCCGGGGCAGTTCTTC. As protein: CASSGGGAPPGQFF.

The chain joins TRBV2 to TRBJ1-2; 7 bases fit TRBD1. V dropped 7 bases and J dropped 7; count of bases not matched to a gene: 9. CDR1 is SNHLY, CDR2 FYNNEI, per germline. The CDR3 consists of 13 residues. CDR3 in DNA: TGTGCCAGCACTTCTGACAGGGCAGGTGGCTACACCTTC. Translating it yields CASTSDRAGGYTF.

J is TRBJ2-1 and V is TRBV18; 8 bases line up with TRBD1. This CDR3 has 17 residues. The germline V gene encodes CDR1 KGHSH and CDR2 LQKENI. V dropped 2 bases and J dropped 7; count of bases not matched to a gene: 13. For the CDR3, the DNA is TGTGCCAGCTCACCATCCGGTTGGGACAGGTCCGGAAATGAGCAGTTCTTC. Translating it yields CASSPSGWDRSGNEQFF.

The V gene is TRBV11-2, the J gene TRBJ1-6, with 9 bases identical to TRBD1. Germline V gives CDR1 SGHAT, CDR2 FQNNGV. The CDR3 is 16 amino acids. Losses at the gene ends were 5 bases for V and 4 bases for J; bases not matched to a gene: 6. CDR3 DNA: TGTGCCAGCAGCCCCAGACAGGGGGTTTATAATTCACCCCTCCACTTT. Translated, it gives CASSPRQGVYNSPLHF.

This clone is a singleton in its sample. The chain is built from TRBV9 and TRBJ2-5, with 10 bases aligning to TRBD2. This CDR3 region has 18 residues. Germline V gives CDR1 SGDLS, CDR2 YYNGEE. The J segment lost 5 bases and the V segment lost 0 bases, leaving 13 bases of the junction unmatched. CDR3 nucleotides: TGTGCCAGCAGCGTAGTTCAGGCGTCTAGCGGGAGTAGGGAGACCCAGTACTTC. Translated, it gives CASSVVQASSGSRETQYF.

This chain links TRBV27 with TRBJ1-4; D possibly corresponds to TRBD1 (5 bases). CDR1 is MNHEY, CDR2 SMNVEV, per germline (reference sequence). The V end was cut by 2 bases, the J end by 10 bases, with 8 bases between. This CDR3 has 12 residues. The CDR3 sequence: CASSLGGGKLFF. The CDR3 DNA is TGTGCCAGCAGTTTAGGGGGGGGAAAACTGTTTTTT.

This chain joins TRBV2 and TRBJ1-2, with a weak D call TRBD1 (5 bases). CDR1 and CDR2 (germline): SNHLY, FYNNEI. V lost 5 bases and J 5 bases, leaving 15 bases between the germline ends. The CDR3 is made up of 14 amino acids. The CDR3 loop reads CASSPGLMWYGYTF. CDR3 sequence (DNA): TGTGCCAGCAGTCCGGGACTAATGTGGTATGGCTACACCTTC.

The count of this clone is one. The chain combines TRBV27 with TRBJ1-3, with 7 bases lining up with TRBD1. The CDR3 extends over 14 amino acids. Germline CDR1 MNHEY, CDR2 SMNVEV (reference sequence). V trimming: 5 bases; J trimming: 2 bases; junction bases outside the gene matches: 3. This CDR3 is CASSGGGTGNTIYF. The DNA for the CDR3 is TGTGCCAGCAGTGGAGGGGGCACTGGAAACACCATATATTTT.

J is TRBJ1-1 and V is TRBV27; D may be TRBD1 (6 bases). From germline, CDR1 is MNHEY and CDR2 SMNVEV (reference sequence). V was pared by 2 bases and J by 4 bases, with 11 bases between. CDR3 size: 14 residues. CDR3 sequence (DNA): TGTGCCAGCAGTTTACAGGGGTGGGCCACTGAAGCTTTCTTT. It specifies CASSLQGWATEAFF.

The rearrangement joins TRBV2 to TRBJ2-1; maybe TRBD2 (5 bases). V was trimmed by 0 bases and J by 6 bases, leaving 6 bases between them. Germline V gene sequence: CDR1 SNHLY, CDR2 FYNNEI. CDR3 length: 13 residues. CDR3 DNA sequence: TGTGCCAGCAGTGAAGCGGACTCCAATGAGCAGTTCTTC. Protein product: CASSEADSNEQFF.

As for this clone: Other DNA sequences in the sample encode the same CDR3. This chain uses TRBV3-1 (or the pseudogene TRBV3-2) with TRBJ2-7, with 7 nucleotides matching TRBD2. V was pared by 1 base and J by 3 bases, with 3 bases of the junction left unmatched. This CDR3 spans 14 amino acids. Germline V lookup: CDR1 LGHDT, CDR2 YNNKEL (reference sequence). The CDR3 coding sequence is TGTGCCAGCAGCCAAGGGCTAGCGGACTACGAGCAGTACTTC. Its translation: CASSQGLADYEQYF.

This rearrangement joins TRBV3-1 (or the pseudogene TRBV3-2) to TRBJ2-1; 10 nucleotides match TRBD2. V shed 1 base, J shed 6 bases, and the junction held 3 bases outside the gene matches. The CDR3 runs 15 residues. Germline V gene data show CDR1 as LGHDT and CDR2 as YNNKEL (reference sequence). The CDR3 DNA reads TGTGCCAGCAGCCAAGGGCTAGCGGGAGTCAATGAGCAGTTCTTC. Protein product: CASSQGLAGVNEQFF.

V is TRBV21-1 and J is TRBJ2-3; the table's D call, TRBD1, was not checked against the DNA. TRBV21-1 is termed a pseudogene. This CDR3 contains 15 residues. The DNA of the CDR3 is TGTGCCAGCAGCAGACAGGGGGGGCCCCCAGATACGCAGTATTTT. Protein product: CASSRQGGPPDTQYF.

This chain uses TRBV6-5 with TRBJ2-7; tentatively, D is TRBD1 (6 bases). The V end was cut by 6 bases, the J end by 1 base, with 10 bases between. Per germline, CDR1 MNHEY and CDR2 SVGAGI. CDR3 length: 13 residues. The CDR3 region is CASSRDRSYEQYF. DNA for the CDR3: TGTGCCAGCAGCCGCGACAGGTCCTACGAGCAGTACTTC.

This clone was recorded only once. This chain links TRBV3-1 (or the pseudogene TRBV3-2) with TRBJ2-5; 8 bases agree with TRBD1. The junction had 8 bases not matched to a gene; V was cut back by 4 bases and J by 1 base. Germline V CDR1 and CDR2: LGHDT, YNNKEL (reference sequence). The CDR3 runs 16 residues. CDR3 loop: CASSLRGGTGQETQYF. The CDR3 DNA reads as TGTGCCAGCAGCCTCCGAGGGGGGACAGGCCAAGAGACCCAGTACTTC.

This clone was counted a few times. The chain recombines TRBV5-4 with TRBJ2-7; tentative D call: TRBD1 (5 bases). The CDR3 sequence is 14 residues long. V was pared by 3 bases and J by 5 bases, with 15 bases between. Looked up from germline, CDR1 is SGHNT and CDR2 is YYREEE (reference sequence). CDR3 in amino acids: CASSYQGTVHEQYF. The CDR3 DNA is TGTGCCAGCAGCTACCAGGGAACGGTCCACGAGCAGTACTTC.

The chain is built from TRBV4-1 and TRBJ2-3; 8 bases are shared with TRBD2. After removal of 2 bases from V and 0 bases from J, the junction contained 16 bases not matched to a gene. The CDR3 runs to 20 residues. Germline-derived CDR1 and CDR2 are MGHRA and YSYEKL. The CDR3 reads CASSQSVRRLAGSSTDTQYF. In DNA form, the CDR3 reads TGCGCCAGCAGCCAAAGCGTTCGGCGGCTAGCGGGCAGCAGCACAGATACGCAGTATTTT.

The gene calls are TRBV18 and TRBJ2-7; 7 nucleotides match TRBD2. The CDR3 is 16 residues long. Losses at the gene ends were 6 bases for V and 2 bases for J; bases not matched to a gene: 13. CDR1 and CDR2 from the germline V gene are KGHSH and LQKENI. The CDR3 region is CASSRNAASGPYEQYF. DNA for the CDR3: TGTGCCAGCTCTCGCAATGCAGCTAGCGGTCCCTACGAGCAGTACTTC.

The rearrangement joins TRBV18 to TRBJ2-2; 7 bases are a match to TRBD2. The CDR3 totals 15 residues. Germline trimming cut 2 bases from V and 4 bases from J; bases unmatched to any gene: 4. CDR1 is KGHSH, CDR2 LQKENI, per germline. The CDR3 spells CASSPSGRSTGELFF. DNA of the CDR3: TGTGCCAGCTCACCATCCGGGAGGTCCACCGGGGAGCTGTTTTTT.